Shown below are 5 T cell receptor beta chains from a single sample sequenced in a study of early stage breast cancer tumors. Measured with immunoSEQ multiplex PCR; TCRdb has only the in-frame clones, and not every one. The data show about 69,000 clones, 65% to 85% seen once. Specimen: blood. The receptors were sampled from a person aged 35-55 years with breast cancer.

The chain recombines TRBV28 with TRBJ2-3; tentatively, D is TRBD2 (6 bases). The V gene lost 7 bases and the J gene lost 3 bases, with 17 bases spanning the gap. The germline CDR1 and CDR2 sequences are MDHEN and SYDVKM. This CDR3 is 15 amino acids long. The CDR3 spells CASTGGLLRTDTQYF. The CDR3 region has the DNA TGTGCCAGCACCGGGGGACTCCTAAGGACAGATACGCAGTATTTT.

J is TRBJ2-3 and V is TRBV4-1, with D tentatively TRBD1 or TRBD2 (6 bases each). CDR3 length: 18 residues. CDR1 and CDR2 from the germline V gene are MGHRA and YSYEKL. The ends were cut back, 1 base at V and 0 bases at J, with 17 bases in the middle. The CDR3 region has the DNA TGCGCCAGCAGCCAAGTAGTCATGGGGGGCTCTAGCACAGATACGCAGTATTTT. Its translation is CASSQVVMGGSSTDTQYF.

A remark on this clone: A junction boundary mismatches the germline segment, possibly from a read error. DNA of the CDR3: TGTGCCAGTACTTACCGGGGACAGGCCCATACCTTT. It codes for CASTYRGQAHTF. The V gene is TRBV19, the J gene TRBJ1-3; 8 bases align to TRBD1. The CDR3 totals 12 residues. CDR1 LNHDA and CDR2 SQIVND come from the germline V gene (reference sequence).

The chain employs TRBV6-5 and TRBJ1-2; D unclear. The CDR3 totals 14 residues. Germline CDR1 MNHEY, CDR2 SVGAGI. Between the trimmed V and J ends, which lost 6 bases and 4 bases, there was a span of 15 bases. This CDR3 is CASSRVGAAYGYTF. The CDR3 DNA reads TGTGCCAGCAGCCGTGTGGGAGCGGCCTATGGCTACACCTTC.

The CDR3 region is CASRGQQNTEAFF. CDR3 nucleotides: TGTGCCAGCAGAGGACAGCAGAACACTGAAGCTTTCTTT. The V gene is TRBV28, the J gene TRBJ1-1; weak D call: TRBD1 (6 bases). Trimming took 6 bases from V and 1 from J, leaving 9 bases between them. The germline V gene encodes CDR1 MDHEN and CDR2 SYDVKM. The CDR3 has 13 residues.